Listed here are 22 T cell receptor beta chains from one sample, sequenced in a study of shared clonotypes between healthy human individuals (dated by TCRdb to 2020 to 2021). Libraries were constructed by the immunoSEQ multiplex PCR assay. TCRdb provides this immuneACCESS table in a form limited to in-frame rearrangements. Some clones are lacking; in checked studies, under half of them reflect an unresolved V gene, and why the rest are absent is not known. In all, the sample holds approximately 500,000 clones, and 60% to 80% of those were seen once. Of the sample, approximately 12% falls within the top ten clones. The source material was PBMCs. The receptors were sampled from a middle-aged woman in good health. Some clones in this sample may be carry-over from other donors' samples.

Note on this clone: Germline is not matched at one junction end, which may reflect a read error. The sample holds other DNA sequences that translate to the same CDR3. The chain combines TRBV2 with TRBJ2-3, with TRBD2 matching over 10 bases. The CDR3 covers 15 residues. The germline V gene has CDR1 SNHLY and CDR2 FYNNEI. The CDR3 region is CASNKREGRADTQYF. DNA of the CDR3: TGTGCCAGCAATAAGCGGGAGGGCCGAGCAGACACGCAGTATTTT.

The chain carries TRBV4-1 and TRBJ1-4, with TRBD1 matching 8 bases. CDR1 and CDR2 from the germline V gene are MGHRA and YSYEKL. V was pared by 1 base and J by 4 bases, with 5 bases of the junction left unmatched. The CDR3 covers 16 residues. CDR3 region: CASSQGHRGDNEKLFF. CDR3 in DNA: TGCGCCAGCAGCCAAGGCCACAGGGGGGATAATGAAAAACTGTTTTTT.

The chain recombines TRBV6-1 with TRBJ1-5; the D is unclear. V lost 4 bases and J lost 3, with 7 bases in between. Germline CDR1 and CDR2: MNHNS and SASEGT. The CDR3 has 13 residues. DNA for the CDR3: TGTGCCAGCAGTGTCGGGATCAATCAGCCCCAGCATTTT. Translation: CASSVGINQPQHF.

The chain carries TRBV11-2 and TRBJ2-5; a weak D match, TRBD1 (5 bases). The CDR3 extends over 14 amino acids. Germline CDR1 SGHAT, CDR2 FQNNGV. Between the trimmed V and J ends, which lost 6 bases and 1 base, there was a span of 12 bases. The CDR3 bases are TGTGCCAGCAGTAAACAGGTTATCCAAGAGACCCAGTACTTC. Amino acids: CASSKQVIQETQYF. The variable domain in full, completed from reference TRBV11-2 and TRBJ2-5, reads EAGVAQSPRYKIIEKRQSVAFWCNPISGHATLYWYQQILGQGPKLLIQFQNNGVVDDSQLPKDRFSAERLKGVDSTLKIQPAKLEDSAVYLCASSKQVIQETQYFGPGTRLLVL.

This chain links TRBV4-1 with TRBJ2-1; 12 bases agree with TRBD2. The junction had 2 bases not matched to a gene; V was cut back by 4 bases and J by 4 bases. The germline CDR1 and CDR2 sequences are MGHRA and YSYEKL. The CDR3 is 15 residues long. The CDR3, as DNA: TGCGCCAGCAGCCTAGGACTAGCGGGATACAATGAGCAGTTCTTC. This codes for CASSLGLAGYNEQFF.

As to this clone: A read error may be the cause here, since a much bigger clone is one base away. The CDR3 is CASSPQGYGYTF. CDR3 nucleotides: TGTGCCAGCAGTCCCCAGGGCTATGGCTACACCTTC. This rearrangement joins TRBV28 to TRBJ1-2; D possibly corresponds to TRBD1 (5 bases). The CDR3 is 12 amino acids. The germline gives CDR1 MDHEN, CDR2 SYDVKM. V was cut by 5 bases and J by 4 bases, with 8 bases left in between.

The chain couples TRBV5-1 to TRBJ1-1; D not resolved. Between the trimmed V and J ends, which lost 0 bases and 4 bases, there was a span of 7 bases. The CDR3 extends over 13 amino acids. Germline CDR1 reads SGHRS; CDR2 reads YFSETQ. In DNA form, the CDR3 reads TGCGCCAGCAGCTTGGGGTATAGCACTGAAGCTTTCTTT. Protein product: CASSLGYSTEAFF.

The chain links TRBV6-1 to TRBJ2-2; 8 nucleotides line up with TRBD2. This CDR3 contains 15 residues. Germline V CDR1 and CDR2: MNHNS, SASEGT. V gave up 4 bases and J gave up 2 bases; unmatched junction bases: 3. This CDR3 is CASSVLAGNTGELFF. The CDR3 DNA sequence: TGTGCCAGCAGTGTGCTAGCGGGTAACACCGGGGAGCTGTTTTTT.

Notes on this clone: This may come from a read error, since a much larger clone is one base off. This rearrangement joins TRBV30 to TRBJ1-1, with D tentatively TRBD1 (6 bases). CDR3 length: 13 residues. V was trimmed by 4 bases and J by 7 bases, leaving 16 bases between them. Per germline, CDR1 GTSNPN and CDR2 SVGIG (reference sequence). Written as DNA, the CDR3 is TGTGCCTGGACCAGGCATAAGGACAGTGAAGCTTTCTTT. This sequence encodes CAWTRHKDSEAFF.

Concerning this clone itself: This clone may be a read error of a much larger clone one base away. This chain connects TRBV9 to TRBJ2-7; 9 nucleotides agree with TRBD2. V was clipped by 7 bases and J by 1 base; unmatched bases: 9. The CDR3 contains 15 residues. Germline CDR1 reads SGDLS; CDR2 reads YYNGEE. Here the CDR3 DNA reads TGTGCCAGCGGCCGGACTAGCGAGCGGTCCTACGAGCAGTACTTC. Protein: CASGRTSERSYEQYF.

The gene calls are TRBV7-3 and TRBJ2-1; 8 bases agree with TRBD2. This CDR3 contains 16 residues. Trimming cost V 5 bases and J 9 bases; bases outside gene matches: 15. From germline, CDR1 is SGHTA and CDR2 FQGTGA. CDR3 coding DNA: TGTGCCAGCAGCCCTCGAGCGGGAGTGGGATTGGCTGAGCAGTTCTTC. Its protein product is CASSPRAGVGLAEQFF.

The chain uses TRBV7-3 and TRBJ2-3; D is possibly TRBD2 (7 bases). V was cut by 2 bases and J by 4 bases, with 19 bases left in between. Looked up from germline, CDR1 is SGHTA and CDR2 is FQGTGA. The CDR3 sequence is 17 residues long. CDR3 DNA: TGTGCCAGCAGCTTAGGACCTAGCGGAGGGGGGGCAGATACGCAGTATTTT. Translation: CASSLGPSGGGADTQYF.

The CDR3 loop reads CASGSGYYQPQHF. CDR3 in DNA: TGTGCCAGCGGGTCGGGGTATTATCAGCCCCAGCATTTT. This chain uses TRBV6-1 with TRBJ1-5; D unclear. Germline V gene sequence: CDR1 MNHNS, CDR2 SASEGT. The CDR3 loop spans 13 amino acids. V lost 8 bases, J lost 5 bases, and 13 bases lay in between.

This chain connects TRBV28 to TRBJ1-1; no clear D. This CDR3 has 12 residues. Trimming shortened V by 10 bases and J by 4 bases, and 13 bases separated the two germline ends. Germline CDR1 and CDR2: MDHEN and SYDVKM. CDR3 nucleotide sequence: TGTGCCACCCGCGGGGTTACCACTGAAGCTTTCTTT. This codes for CATRGVTTEAFF. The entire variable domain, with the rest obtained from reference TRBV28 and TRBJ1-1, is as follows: DVKVTQSSRYLVKRTGEKVFLECVQDMDHENMFWYRQDPGLGLRLIYFSYDVKMKEKGDIPEGYSVSREKKERFSLILESASTNQTSMYLCATRGVTTEAFFGQGTRLTVV.

The CDR3 DNA sequence: TGTGCCAGCAGCTTTGAGAGAGTTAGCACAGATACGCAGTATTTT. It specifies CASSFERVSTDTQYF. This chain links TRBV5-4 with TRBJ2-3; D uncertain. In germline, CDR1 is SGHNT, CDR2 YYREEE (reference sequence). Trimming stripped 2 bases from V and 0 bases from J, with 10 bases between. This CDR3 has 15 residues.

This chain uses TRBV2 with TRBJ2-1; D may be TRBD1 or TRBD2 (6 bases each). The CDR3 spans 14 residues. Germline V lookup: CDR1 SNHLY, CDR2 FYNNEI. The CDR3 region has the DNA TGTGCGGGGGGACAAGGGGCGGGTGTGAATGAGCAGTTCTTC. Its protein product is CAGGQGAGVNEQFF.

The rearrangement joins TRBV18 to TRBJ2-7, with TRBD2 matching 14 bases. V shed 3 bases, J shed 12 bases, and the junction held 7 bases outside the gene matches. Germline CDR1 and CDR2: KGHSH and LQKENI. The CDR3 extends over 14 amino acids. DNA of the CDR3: TGTGCCAGCTCACCCCCGGGACTAGCGGGAGTAGTGTACTTC. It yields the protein CASSPPGLAGVVYF.

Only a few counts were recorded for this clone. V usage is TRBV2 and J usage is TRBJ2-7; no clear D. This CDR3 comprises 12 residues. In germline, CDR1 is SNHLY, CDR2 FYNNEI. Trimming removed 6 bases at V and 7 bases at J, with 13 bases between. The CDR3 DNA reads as TGTGCCAGCAGATTAGCCCAAAGGGAGCAGTACTTC. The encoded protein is CASRLAQREQYF.

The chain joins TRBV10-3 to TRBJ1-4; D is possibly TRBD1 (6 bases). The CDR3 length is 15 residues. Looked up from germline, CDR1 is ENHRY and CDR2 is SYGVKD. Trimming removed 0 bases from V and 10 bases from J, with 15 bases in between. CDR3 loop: CAISESGALGGKLFF. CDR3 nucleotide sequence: TGTGCCATCAGTGAGTCGGGGGCCCTGGGTGGAAAACTGTTTTTT.

CDR3 sequence (DNA): TGCGCCAGCAGCCAAGGGCGGGGCAGAGAAAAACTGTTTTTT. This translates into CASSQGRGREKLFF. This chain joins TRBV4-1 and TRBJ1-4; tentative D call: TRBD1 (5 bases). The germline gives CDR1 MGHRA, CDR2 YSYEKL. CDR3 length: 14 amino acids. The V end was cut by 1 base, the J end by 8 bases, with 11 bases between.

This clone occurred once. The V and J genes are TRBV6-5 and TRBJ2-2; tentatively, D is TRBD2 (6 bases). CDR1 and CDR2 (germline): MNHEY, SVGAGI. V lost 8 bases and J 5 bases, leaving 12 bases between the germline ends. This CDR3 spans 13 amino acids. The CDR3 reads CASYGGGTGELFF. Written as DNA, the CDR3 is TGTGCCAGCTATGGGGGAGGAACCGGGGAGCTGTTTTTT.

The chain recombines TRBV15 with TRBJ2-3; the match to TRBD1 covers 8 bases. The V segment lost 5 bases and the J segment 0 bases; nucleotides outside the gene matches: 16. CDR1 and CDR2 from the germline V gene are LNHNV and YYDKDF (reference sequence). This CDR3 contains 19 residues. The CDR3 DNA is TGTGCCACCAGCTCAACCAACCCCTGGGACAGGAGGAGCACAGATACGCAGTATTTT. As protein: CATSSTNPWDRRSTDTQYF.